This T cell receptor beta chain was observed in a study of response to subunit inactivated influenza vaccine. Notes on the study in general: The authors proposed limited new T cell recruitment per seasonal influenza vaccination.

For this clonotype: Its antigen is currently unknown.

Using its own MiXCR run on the RT-PCR reads, TCRdb lists one record per CDR3 protein. This repertoire shows about 520,000 distinct CDR3 sequences, approximately 7.7% found once; its top ten account for under 15%. This TCR came from a man aged 50-75 years who received an inactivated influenza vaccine. Material: PBMCs from blood, obtained roughly 24 months after vaccination.

The CDR3 sequence: CASSQDGAGGPSPGDTQYF. CDR3 coding DNA: TGTGCCAGCAGCCAAGATGGAGCGGGAGGGCCTTCTCCTGGGGATACGCAGTATTTT. The J gene is TRBJ2-3, the V gene TRBV4-2; TRBD2 matches 10 bases. This CDR3 has 19 residues. Unmatched junction bases numbered 15, after V lost 0 bases and J lost 6 bases. Looked up from germline, CDR1 is LGHNA and CDR2 is YNFKEQ.